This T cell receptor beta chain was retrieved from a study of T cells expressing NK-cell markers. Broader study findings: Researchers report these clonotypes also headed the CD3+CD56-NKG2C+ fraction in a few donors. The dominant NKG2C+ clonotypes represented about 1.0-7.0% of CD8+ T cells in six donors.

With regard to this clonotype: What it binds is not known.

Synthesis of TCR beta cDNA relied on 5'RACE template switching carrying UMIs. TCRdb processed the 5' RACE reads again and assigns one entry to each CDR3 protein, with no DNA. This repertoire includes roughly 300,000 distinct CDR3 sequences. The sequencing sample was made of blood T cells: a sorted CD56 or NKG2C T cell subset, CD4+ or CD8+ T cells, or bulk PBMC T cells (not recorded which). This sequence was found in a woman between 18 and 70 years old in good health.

The CDR3: CSAIVSGANVLTF. This chain joins TRBV20-1 and TRBJ2-6. The CDR3 totals 13 residues. Looked up from germline, CDR1 is DFQATT and CDR2 is SNEGSKA (reference sequence).